The 7 T cell receptor beta chains listed next were all sequenced from one sample in a study of tumor-infiltrating lymphocytes in primary liver carcinoma. From 500 ng of total RNA, TCR beta-specific cDNA was reverse-transcribed using a constant-region primer. Three nested multiplex PCR rounds of slightly modified ARM-PCR generated TCR beta libraries. The two initial PCR rounds, about 9 cycles each, used TRBV1-TRBV30 forward and C-beta reverse primers. TCRdb analysed the multiplex PCR reads with MiXCR anew, one entry per CDR3 protein. The data contain about 320,000 distinct CDR3 sequences, 55% to 65% of them singletons. Germline DNA was also extracted, with blood RNA taken from unsorted whole blood. The sequencing input was peripheral blood. These TCRs come from a man aged 40-55 years with primary liver carcinoma and hepatitis B virus infection.

The V call is TRBV21-1, the J call TRBJ1-5; the D call TRBD1 from the table was never checked on the DNA. TRBV21-1 is noted as a pseudogene. The CDR3 contains 18 residues. The CDR3 reads CASSTLFGREDSNQPQHF. CDR3 nucleotides: TGTGCCAGCAGCACACTTTTCGGACGGGAAGATAGCAATCAGCCCCAGCATTTT.

With regard to this clonotype: A junction end diverges from the germline sequence, so it may reflect a read error. The V call is TRBV28, the J call TRBJ2-7, with a weak D call TRBD1 (5 bases). CDR1 is MDHEN and CDR2 is SYDVKM in the germline V gene. The CDR3 runs 13 residues. CDR3 region: CASSGNGPYKQYF. The CDR3 DNA follows: TGTGCCAGTTCAGGGAATGGGCCCTACAAGCAGTACTTC.

The chain recombines TRBV12-3 or TRBV12-4 with TRBJ1-1; D gene unclear. CDR3 length: 14 residues. The V gene lost 5 bases and the J gene lost 4 bases, with 14 bases spanning the gap. CDR3 loop: CASSTISGSTEAFF. CDR3 in DNA: TGTGCCAGCAGTACGATTAGCGGCTCCACTGAAGCTTTCTTT.

Remarks on this clonotype: The junction does not match germline at one end; this may be a read error. The V call is TRBV7-9, the J call TRBJ2-3; TRBD2 matches at 7 bases. The CDR3 sequence is 15 residues long. The germline V gene has CDR1 SEHNR and CDR2 FQNEAQ (reference sequence). CDR3 in amino acids: CASSLVAGVGDTPYF. The CDR3 DNA follows: TGTGCCAGCAGCTTAGTGGCGGGAGTGGGAGATACGCCGTATTTT. Based on the CDR3 plus reference TRBV7-9 and TRBJ2-3, the full variable domain is DTGVSQNPRHKITKRGQNVTFRCDPISEHNRLYWYRQTLGQGPEFLTYFQNEAQLEKSRLLSDRFSAERPKGSFSTLEIQRTEQGDSAMYLCASSLVAGVGDTPYFGPGTRLTVL.

As concerns this clonotype: A junction boundary mismatches the germline segment, possibly from a read error. The chain links TRBV5-1 to TRBJ2-1, with D perhaps matching TRBD2 (6 bases). The CDR3 sequence is 12 residues long. Germline V gene sequence: CDR1 SGHRS, CDR2 YFSETQ. The CDR3 DNA is TGCACCAGCCAGGGAGGATACAATGAGCAGTTCTTC. This translates into CTSQGGYNEQFF. The variable domain in full, completed from reference TRBV5-1 and TRBJ2-1, reads KAGVTQTPRYLIKTRGQQVTLSCSPISGHRSVSWYQQTPGQGLQFLFEYFSETQRNKGNFPGRFSGRQFSNSRSEMNVSTLELGDSALYLCTSQGGYNEQFFGPGTRLTVL.

With respect to this clonotype: An end of the junction differs from the germline gene, which may be a read error. The chain is built from TRBV7-9 and TRBJ2-7; D gene unclear. Per the germline V gene, CDR1 is SEHNR and CDR2 is FQNEAQ (reference sequence). The CDR3 loop spans 14 amino acids. The DNA for the CDR3 is TGTGCCAGCAGCTTCGGCCAGGTTTTCTACGAGCACTACTTC. Its translation is CASSFGQVFYEHYF.

This clonotype was seen a single time. An end of the junction does not agree with germline; a read error may underlie this. The chain couples TRBV12-3 or TRBV12-4 to TRBJ1-2, with D unresolved. This CDR3 spans 15 amino acids. The CDR3 DNA is TGTGCCAGCAGTCAGACATGGACTACTAACCATGGCTACACCTTC. Amino acids: CASSQTWTTNHGYTF.